Listed here are 3 T cell receptor beta chains from one sample, sequenced in a study of blood T cell repertoires in COVID-19. This table comes from immunoSEQ multiplex PCR, and its TCRdb copy is limited to in-frame clones, with some not included. The sample carries hundreds of thousands of clones, 88% recorded once. The sequenced material came from PBMCs or T cells enriched from blood (not recorded which). The source of these receptors is a woman between 55 and 75 years old in a cohort exposed to, infected with or recovered from COVID-19 (not recorded which).

CDR3 sequence reads: CASSPWTGSNTGELFF. The CDR3 coding sequence is TGTGCCAGTAGTCCATGGACAGGGTCGAACACCGGGGAGCTGTTTTTT. The V and J genes are TRBV19 and TRBJ2-2; 8 positions agree with TRBD1. Trimming removed 5 bases from V and 0 bases from J; junction bases left unmatched: 5. Germline-derived CDR1 and CDR2 are LNHDA and SQIVND (reference sequence). The CDR3 is 16 amino acids. The full variable domain, in which reference TRBV19 and TRBJ2-2 provide the parts outside the CDR3, is DGGITQSPKYLFRKEGQNVTLSCEQNLNHDAMYWYRQDPGQGLRLIYYSQIVNDFQKGDIAEGYSVSREKKESFPLTVTSAQKNPTAFYLCASSPWTGSNTGELFFGEGSRLTVL.

The V and J genes are TRBV27 and TRBJ2-7, with 9 bases aligning to TRBD1. Per the germline V gene, CDR1 is MNHEY and CDR2 is SMNVEV (reference sequence). With 2 bases clipped from V and 3 bases from J, the junction kept 5 bases outside the gene matches. The CDR3 consists of 15 residues. CDR3: CASSLKRDRVYEQYF. The CDR3 DNA reads TGTGCCAGCAGTTTAAAGCGGGACAGGGTCTACGAGCAGTACTTC.

The gene calls are TRBV5-4 and TRBJ2-1, with TRBD2 matching over 9 bases. The germline V gene encodes CDR1 SGHNT and CDR2 YYREEE (reference sequence). This CDR3 has 16 residues. The J segment lost 6 bases and the V segment lost 1 base, leaving 8 bases of the junction unmatched. Here the CDR3 reads CASSLPPAGGLNEQFF. The CDR3 region has the DNA TGTGCCAGCAGCTTGCCCCCAGCGGGAGGCCTCAATGAGCAGTTCTTC.